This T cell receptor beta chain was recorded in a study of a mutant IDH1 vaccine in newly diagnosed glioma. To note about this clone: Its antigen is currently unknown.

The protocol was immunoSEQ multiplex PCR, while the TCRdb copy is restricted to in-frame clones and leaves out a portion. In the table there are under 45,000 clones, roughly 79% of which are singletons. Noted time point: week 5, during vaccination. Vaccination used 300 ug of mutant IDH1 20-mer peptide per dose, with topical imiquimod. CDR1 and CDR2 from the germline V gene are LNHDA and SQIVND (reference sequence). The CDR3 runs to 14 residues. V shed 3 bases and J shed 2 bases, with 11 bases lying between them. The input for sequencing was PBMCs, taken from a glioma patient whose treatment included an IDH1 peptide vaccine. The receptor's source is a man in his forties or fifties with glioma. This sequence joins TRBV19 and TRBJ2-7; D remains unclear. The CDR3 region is CASSMGWGTYEQYF. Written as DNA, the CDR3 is TGTGCCAGTAGTATGGGATGGGGTACCTACGAGCAGTACTTC.